This T cell receptor (beta chain) is from a study of technical replicates of blood from a few donors. Trimming removed 5 bases at V and 5 bases at J, with 21 bases between. This CDR3 region has 16 residues. The germline V gene has CDR1 SGHTA and CDR2 FQGTGA. Here immunoSEQ multiplex PCR was the method, and the copy in TCRdb shows in-frame clones only, minus some. The table shows 60,000 to 90,000 clones, with around 97% occurring only once. The sample consisted of T cells isolated from PBMCs. The chain uses TRBV7-3 and TRBJ1-1; D possibly corresponds to TRBD1 (5 bases). The source is a human donor in good health. The CDR3 sequence is CASSLNTGLIGTEAFF. DNA for the CDR3: TGTGCCAGCAGCCTTAACACAGGACTAATAGGGACTGAAGCTTTCTTT.